What follows are 7 T cell receptor beta chains derived from one specimen sequenced in a study of spatial heterogeneity in lung cancer. One entry per CDR3 protein, called by TCRdb with MiXCR from the 5' RACE reads. The sample carries roughly 80,000 distinct CDR3 sequences, about 8% recorded once. The time point is: sample taken at primary tumor resection. The sequencing used PBMCs, collected at surgery. The receptors were sampled from a male donor with early-stage non-small cell lung cancer.

In its sample, this clonotype was seen many times. The chain uses TRBV25-1 and TRBJ1-3; D might be TRBD1 (5 bases). The ends were cut back, 2 bases at V and 4 bases at J, with 12 bases in the middle. The CDR3 is made up of 15 amino acids. The germline V gene encodes CDR1 MGHDK and CDR2 SYGVNS. CDR3 amino acids: CASSETGSSGNTIYF. In DNA form, the CDR3 reads TGTGCCAGCAGTGAAACAGGATCTTCAGGAAACACCATATATTTT.

This clonotype was seen repeatedly, ten times or more. This chain links TRBV7-2 with TRBJ2-1, with D possibly matching TRBD1 (5 bases). Between the trimmed V and J ends, which lost 5 bases and 5 bases, there was a span of 22 bases. The CDR3 extends over 17 amino acids. CDR1 is SGHTA and CDR2 is FQGNSA in the germline V gene. CDR3 loop: CASSLLGRGDPNNEQFF. DNA of the CDR3: TGTGCCAGCAGCCTACTCGGTAGGGGCGACCCCAACAATGAGCAGTTCTTC.

This clonotype was counted ten times or more. The J gene is TRBJ1-1, the V gene TRBV27; perhaps TRBD1 as D (5 bases). CDR3 size: 14 residues. CDR1 MNHEY and CDR2 SMNVEV come from the germline V gene (reference sequence). Trimming removed 5 bases from V and 1 base from J, with 11 bases in between. As DNA, the CDR3 is TGTGCCAGCAGTCTAAGGGACCGGAACACTGAAGCTTTCTTT. It yields the protein CASSLRDRNTEAFF.

The V gene is TRBV2, the J gene TRBJ2-2; TRBD2 might be the D (6 bases). CDR3 length: 12 residues. V was clipped by 7 bases and J by 7 bases, with 10 bases between them. The germline V gene encodes CDR1 SNHLY and CDR2 FYNNEI. For the CDR3, the DNA is TGTGCCAGCACCTCCGGGAGCGGGGAGCTGTTTTTT. As protein: CASTSGSGELFF.

This clonotype was counted ten times or more. V and J are TRBV28 and TRBJ2-5; 7 nucleotides match TRBD2. This CDR3 has 14 residues. Germline loops: CDR1 MDHEN, CDR2 SYDVKM. V lost 3 bases and J lost 1; bases outside the gene matches: 2. The CDR3 DNA reads TGTGCCAGCAGTTTGGGAGGGATCCAAGAGACCCAGTACTTC. Amino acid sequence: CASSLGGIQETQYF.

At least ten counts were recorded for this clonotype. The chain is built from TRBV20-1 and TRBJ2-5; D is uncertain. CDR3 length: 16 amino acids. Trimming cost V 2 bases and J 0 bases, with 16 bases left between them. The germline CDR1 and CDR2 sequences are DFQATT and SNEGSKA (reference sequence). CDR3 in amino acids: CSARNLQPRYQETQYF. Here the CDR3 DNA reads TGCAGTGCTAGAAACTTACAGCCCCGCTACCAAGAGACCCAGTACTTC.

CDR3 sequence reads: CASSSGYSPLHF. CDR3 sequence (DNA): TGTGCCAGCAGTTCAGGATATTCACCCCTCCACTTT. This chain connects TRBV12-3 or TRBV12-4 to TRBJ1-6, with D unresolved. This CDR3 has 12 residues. The germline V and J ends were trimmed by 4 bases and 8 bases, with 6 bases remaining between them.